Included here is one T cell receptor (beta chain) sequence, with context. The CDR3 contains 14 residues. The ends lost 1 base at V and 2 bases at J; junction bases unmatched: 1. Germline loops: CDR1 MDHEN, CDR2 SYDVKM. The sample comes from a study of T cell changes during pregnancy in multiple sclerosis. TCRdb's copy holds only in-frame clones and misses some; the assay was immunoSEQ multiplex PCR. The data hold tens of thousands of clones, with around 94% observed a single time. This sequence originates from a female donor with multiple sclerosis, enrolled in a pregnancy study. The rearrangement uses TRBV28 and TRBJ2-7, with 8 bases that match TRBD1. Material: peripheral blood, obtained in the third trimester of pregnancy. In DNA, the CDR3 is TGTGCCAGCAGTTTATCCAGGGGGCCCTACGAGCAGTACTTC. Protein sequence: CASSLSRGPYEQYF.